This is a list of T cell receptor beta chains from one sample in a study of identifying expanded T cells in peripheral blood. Libraries were prepared by immunoSEQ multiplex PCR; TCRdb keeps only in-frame clonotypes and omits some of them. The table records roughly 100,000 clones, about nine tenths of them present only once. The sample consisted of blood. These receptors were taken from a person aged 18 to 69 in good health. The CDR3 runs from the conserved cysteine through the conserved F or W. The D gene is left open where the match is weak. Size values are once, few and many counts, or a class for expanded clones, and some rows have none.

J gene	D gene	V gene	clone size	CDR3 DNA	CDR3 protein
TRBJ1-3	.	TRBV5-1	.	TGCGCCAGCAGCGAACTCCCCCAGGGTACCGGAAACACCATATATTTT	CASSELPQGTGNTIYF
TRBJ2-7	TRBD2	TRBV28	.	TGTGCCAGCAGTTTATTCCCAGCGGGAATCGGAGGTAACGAGCAGTACTTC	CASSLFPAGIGGNEQYF
TRBJ2-1	.	TRBV2	once	TGTGCCAGCAGTGACAGTTACAATGAGCAGTTCTTC	CASSDSYNEQFF
TRBJ2-7	.	TRBV6-6	.	TGTGCCAGCAGCCGACAGTCAAACGAGCAGTACTTC	CASSRQSNEQYF
TRBJ1-3	TRBD1	TRBV7-2	.	TGTGCCAGCAGACCCGGGACAGGGGACACCATATATTTT	CASRPGTGDTIYF
TRBJ1-2	.	TRBV28	.	TGTGCCAGCAGTTTAATCCAGCCAAACTATGGCTACACCTTC	CASSLIQPNYGYTF
TRBJ2-3	TRBD2	TRBV4-2	.	TGTGCCAGCAGCCAAGAACTAGCGGGGATGTGGACGCAGTATTTT	CASSQELAGMWTQYF
TRBJ2-1	TRBD2	TRBV4-2	.	TGTGCCAGCAGCCAAGATTTTGGGACTAGCGGGCGTTACAATGAGCAGTTCTTC	CASSQDFGTSGRYNEQFF
TRBJ1-2	.	TRBV30	.	TGTGCCTGGACCAGACAATACTATGGCTACACCTTC	CAWTRQYYGYTF
TRBJ1-5	.	TRBV30	.	TGTGCCTGGAGTGGGGTAGGGGGTGGCAATCAGCCCCAGCATTTT	CAWSGVGGGNQPQHF
TRBJ2-3	TRBD2	TRBV19	.	TGTGCCAGTAGTATTGCTAGCGGGGCCCCTACGCAGTATTTT	CASSIASGAPTQYF
TRBJ1-5	.	TRBV7-2	.	TGTGCCAGCAGCTTCGGTGGGCGCGGCAATCAGCCCCAGCATTTT	CASSFGGRGNQPQHF
TRBJ1-2	.	TRBV4-3	.	TGCGCCAGCAGCCAAGATCCGGGGGCCAACTATGGCTACACCTTC	CASSQDPGANYGYTF
TRBJ2-6	.	TRBV25-1	.	TGTGCCAGCAGTTTTGGTTCTTTCACGTCTGGGGCCAACGTCCTGACTTTC	CASSFGSFTSGANVLTF
TRBJ2-1	.	TRBV11-2	few	TGTGCCAGCAGCTTGGGGCAGGCCAATGAGCAGTTCTTC	CASSLGQANEQFF
TRBJ1-1	.	TRBV30	.	TGTGCCTGGAGTATAGGTGGGAACACTGAAGCTTTCTTT	CAWSIGGNTEAFF
TRBJ2-3	TRBD2	TRBV7-2	.	TGTGCCAGCAGCACCGCGGGACTAGCGGGGGGGAGCACAGATACGCAGTATTTT	CASSTAGLAGGSTDTQYF
TRBJ1-2	TRBD1	TRBV2	medium-sized	TGTGCCAGCAGGGAAGGGACAGGTTTCGTCTATGGCTACACCTTC	CASREGTGFVYGYTF
TRBJ2-1	TRBD1	TRBV5-1	.	TGCGCCAGCAGTGGTCGACAGGGGTCATCCTACAATGAGCAGTTCTTC	CASSGRQGSSYNEQFF
TRBJ2-7	TRBD1	TRBV25-1	.	TGTGCCAGCAGTGCCCCCGGGACAGGGCATAGCTACGAGCAGTACTTC	CASSAPGTGHSYEQYF
TRBJ2-5	.	TRBV7-9	.	TGTGCCAGCAGCCCGAATTTTCACAGGACGAGTGAGACCCAGTACTTC	CASSPNFHRTSETQYF
TRBJ1-5	.	TRBV25-1	.	TGTGCCAGCAGGCCCTCTGAATTTAGCAATCAGCCCCAGCATTTT	CASRPSEFSNQPQHF
TRBJ2-1	.	TRBV27	.	TGTGCCAGTAAGCATTACGGGAATGAGCAGTTCTTC	CASKHYGNEQFF
TRBJ2-5	.	TRBV6-1	once	TGTGCCAGCAGTGAAAAGGGTTTGGAAGAGACCCAGTACTTC	CASSEKGLEETQYF
TRBJ2-1	.	TRBV11-1	.	TGTGCCAGCAGCTTAATTTGGAGGGGGCGCGGTGAGCAGTTCTTC	CASSLIWRGRGEQFF
TRBJ2-7	.	TRBV28	.	TGTGCCAGCAGTTTTACGACCATGCAGTACTTC	CASSFTTMQYF
TRBJ2-7	.	TRBV11-1	once	TGTGCCAGCAGCCCCACGGGCAGGGGACTTTACGAGCAGTACTTC	CASSPTGRGLYEQYF
TRBJ2-5	.	TRBV4-1	.	TGCGCCAGCAGCGTGCGTCGCGAGGGTGGTGGCGAGACCCAGTACTTC	CASSVRREGGGETQYF
TRBJ2-7	.	TRBV4-3	.	TGCGCCAGCAGCCAAGAGGGTGCCGGCTACGAGCAGTACTTC	CASSQEGAGYEQYF
TRBJ2-7	.	TRBV21-1	.	TGTGCCAGCAGCCGGCAGGGGCGGGACGAGCAGTACTTC	CASSRQGRDEQYF
TRBJ1-2	.	TRBV2	.	TGTGCCAGCAGTGGTACGGGATTCTACTATGGCTACACCTTC	CASSGTGFYYGYTF
TRBJ2-1	.	TRBV11-2	.	TGTGCCAGCAGCCAGGCCAAAAGTATTTCGGAGGGGAACTACAATGAGCAGTTCTTC	CASSQAKSISEGNYNEQFF
TRBJ2-1	.	TRBV18	.	TGTGCCAGCTCACCACCCATGAACAATGAGCAGTTCTTC	CASSPPMNNEQFF
TRBJ1-1	.	TRBV2	.	TGTGCCAGGGACGGGGGAGGAGGTGAAGCTTTCTTT	CARDGGGGEAFF
TRBJ2-5	.	TRBV19	.	TGTGCCAGTAGGGGGGATCTGGAGGAGACCCAGTACTTC	CASRGDLEETQYF
TRBJ1-1	.	TRBV27	.	TGTGCCAGCAGTTTACTAACAGGGCGTGAAGCTTTCTTT	CASSLLTGREAFF
TRBJ2-7	TRBD1	TRBV28	once	TGTGCCAGCAGTTGGACAGGGGGTACGGACGAGCAGTACTTC	CASSWTGGTDEQYF
TRBJ2-7	TRBD2	TRBV11-2	.	TGTGCCAGCAGCTTAGATCGATGGGTAGCGGGTACGGACGAGCAGTACTTC	CASSLDRWVAGTDEQYF
TRBJ1-2	TRBD1	TRBV19	.	TGTGCCAGTAGCTCCGACAGGGGCTGGTATGGCTACACCTTC	CASSSDRGWYGYTF
TRBJ2-2	TRBD2	TRBV7-2	once	TGTGCCAGCAGCCCGGGGGGAAAAAACACCGGGGAGCTGTTTTTT	CASSPGGKNTGELFF
TRBJ2-3	.	TRBV6-1	.	TGTGCCAGCAGTGAAGTCGCTGTCCCGGGCACAGATACGCAGTATTTT	CASSEVAVPGTDTQYF
TRBJ2-7	.	TRBV11-2	.	TGTGCCAGCAGCTTAGGTCGCTCCTACGAGCAGTACTTC	CASSLGRSYEQYF
TRBJ2-3	.	TRBV5-4	.	TGTGCTGTTAAGTGGGGAGCAGAGGATACGCAGTATTTT	CAVKWGAEDTQYF
TRBJ2-1	.	TRBV4-1	.	TGCGCCAGCAGCCAAGAAGGTGCGCAAAGCTCCTACAATGAGCAGTTCTTC	CASSQEGAQSSYNEQFF
TRBJ1-2	.	TRBV10-3	.	TGTGCCATCAGGGGGAGCCCCGAGGGACTTGATGGCTACACCTTC	CAIRGSPEGLDGYTF
TRBJ1-2	.	TRBV6-5	.	TGTGCCACTAGATTCGAGGGGTTCTATGGCTACACCTTC	CATRFEGFYGYTF
TRBJ2-1	.	TRBV19	.	TGTGCCAGTAGTATCCTATTCTCCTACAATGAGCAGTTCTTC	CASSILFSYNEQFF
TRBJ2-1	TRBD2	TRBV5-1	.	TGCGCCAGCACCCAAGCGGGAGCAAACAATGAGCAGTTCTTC	CASTQAGANNEQFF
TRBJ2-7	.	TRBV7-3	.	TGTGCCAGCAGCTTAGGACAGAACTACGAGCAGTACTTC	CASSLGQNYEQYF
TRBJ2-5	TRBD1	TRBV27	once	TGTGCCAGCAGCCCACGGACAGGGCGGATCGAGACCCAGTACTTC	CASSPRTGRIETQYF
TRBJ1-3	TRBD1	TRBV6-5	.	TGTGCCAGCACCGAAGACAGGGCTGGAAACACCATATATTTT	CASTEDRAGNTIYF
TRBJ1-5	.	TRBV5-1	.	TGCGCCAGCAGCGGGGGGGACGGGTACAATCAGCCCCAGCATTTT	CASSGGDGYNQPQHF
TRBJ2-7	.	TRBV5-4	.	TGTGCCAGCAGCTTCCCGGGCCCAAGCTCCTACGAGCAGTACTTC	CASSFPGPSSYEQYF
TRBJ1-2	TRBD1	TRBV10-1	.	TGCGCCAGCAGTCCCGGGACAGCTAACTATGGCTACACCTTC	CASSPGTANYGYTF
TRBJ2-6	.	TRBV28	.	TGTGCCAGCAGCTCCCTAGGGGAACCTGGGGCCAACGTCCTGACTTTC	CASSSLGEPGANVLTF
TRBJ2-2	.	TRBV5-1	.	TGCGCCAGCAGCCCAGCTCTGGGCGAAGGCACCGGGGAGCTGTTTTTT	CASSPALGEGTGELFF
TRBJ2-3	.	TRBV6-5	.	TGTGCCAGCAGTTACTCGATACGAGATACGCAGTATTTT	CASSYSIRDTQYF
TRBJ2-2	.	TRBV11-2	.	TGTGCCAGCAGCCCCTATGGGGGGCTCCAGAACACCGGGGAGCTGTTTTTT	CASSPYGGLQNTGELFF
TRBJ2-3	.	TRBV6-5	.	TGTGCCAGCAGTTACTCGTTGGGTAATACGCAGTATTTT	CASSYSLGNTQYF